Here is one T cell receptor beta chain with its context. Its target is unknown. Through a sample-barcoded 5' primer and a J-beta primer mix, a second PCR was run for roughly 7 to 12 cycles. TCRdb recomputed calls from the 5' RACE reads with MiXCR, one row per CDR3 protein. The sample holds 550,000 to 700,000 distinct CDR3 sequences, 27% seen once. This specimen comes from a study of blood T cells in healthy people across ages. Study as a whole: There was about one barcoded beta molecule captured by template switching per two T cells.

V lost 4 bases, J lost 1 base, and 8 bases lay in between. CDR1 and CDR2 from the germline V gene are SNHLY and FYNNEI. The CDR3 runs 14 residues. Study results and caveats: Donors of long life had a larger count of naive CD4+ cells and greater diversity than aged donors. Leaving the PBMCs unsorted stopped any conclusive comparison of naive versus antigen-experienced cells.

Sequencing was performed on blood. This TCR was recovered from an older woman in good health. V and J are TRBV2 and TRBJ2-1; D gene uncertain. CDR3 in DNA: TGTGCCAGCAGTGGAGATCCTTCCTACAATGAGCAGTTCTTC. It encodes CASSGDPSYNEQFF.